This paragraph reports one T cell receptor beta chain. Its antigen is still unknown. The method was immunoSEQ multiplex PCR; TCRdb's version includes in-frame clones alone and lacks a portion of them. The table includes more than 2 million clones, about 95% detected once. In germline, CDR1 is MDHEN, CDR2 SYDVKM. Trimming removed 3 bases from V and 3 bases from J, with 12 bases in between. The CDR3 spans 15 residues. Selected positively for CCR7 and CD45RO-negative, naive CD8 cells excluded terminally differentiated effector memory CD45RA+ cells. Those who donated were healthy HIV-negative adults, with no recent acute infections or vaccinations reported. The record originates from a study of shared clonotypes between healthy human individuals. Study in general: Every donor yielded three CD4 naive, three CD4 memory, two CD8 naive and one CD8 memory plate.

Findings and caveats of the study: Around 5% of naive CD4 clonotypes were common to several donors. There were few donors, and this limited the genetic and exposure-history diversity represented.

The V call is TRBV28, the J call TRBJ1-5, with D uncertain. This clonotype was sampled from a man aged 18 to 29 in good health. Source material: naive CD8+ T cells sorted from blood. The chain's CDR3 is CASSLRSGINQPQHF. Here the CDR3 DNA reads TGTGCCAGCAGTTTGCGGTCGGGTATCAATCAGCCCCAGCATTTT.